Below, 9 T cell receptor beta chains from the same sample are listed, as sequenced in a study of T and B cells in COVID-19 patients. From blood, roughly 250-500 ng of genomic DNA served as TRB template. BIOMED2 TRB-A/B primer pools were used in multiplex TRB PCR. TCRdb reanalysed the multiplex PCR reads using MiXCR and keeps one entry per CDR3 protein. This sample carries around 20,000 distinct CDR3 sequences, about 30% of them seen once, and the ten largest clones take roughly 2.1%. Material: blood. These receptor sequences come from a human donor who had recovered from COVID-19.

The CDR3 DNA reads as TGTGCCAGCAGCCCAGGGAGCTATGGCTACACCTTC. Its translation is CASSPGSYGYTF. V usage is TRBV5-6 and J usage is TRBJ1-2, with D maybe TRBD1 (5 bases). The CDR3 runs 12 residues. Germline assignment: CDR1 SGHDT and CDR2 YYEEEE. V lost 4 bases and J lost 4, with 8 bases in between.

The rearrangement uses TRBV11-3 and TRBJ2-5; 9 bases align to TRBD1. Trimming at V came to 5 bases and at J to 5 bases, leaving 6 bases not matched to a gene. The germline gives CDR1 SGHNT, CDR2 YENEEA. This CDR3 has 14 amino acids. This chain's CDR3 is CASSRTGVLETQYF. The CDR3 bases are TGTGCCAGCAGCCGGACAGGGGTCCTGGAGACCCAGTACTTC.

This clonotype was recorded many times. The gene calls are TRBV6-5 and TRBJ2-5; D gene ambiguous. The CDR3 is made up of 14 amino acids. CDR1 and CDR2 from the germline V gene are MNHEY and SVGAGI. Trimming shortened V by 0 bases and J by 5 bases, and 10 bases separated the two germline ends. In nucleotides, the CDR3 is TGTGCCAGCAGTTACTCTTGGGCCCCCGAGACCCAGTACTTC. Its translation is CASSYSWAPETQYF.

CDR3 residues: CASSLIRGAGYTF. The CDR3 region has the DNA TGTGCCAGCAGCTTGATAAGGGGCGCTGGCTACACCTTC. The chain uses TRBV5-4 and TRBJ1-2, with D tentatively TRBD1 (5 bases). CDR3 size: 13 residues. The ends were cut back, 1 base at V and 7 bases at J, with 11 bases in the middle. CDR1 SGHNT and CDR2 YYREEE come from the germline V gene (reference sequence).

This clonotype showed up just once. The chain joins TRBV11-3 to TRBJ1-6; D is unclear. Germline V gives CDR1 SGHNT, CDR2 YENEEA. The CDR3 totals 14 residues. Trimming removed 9 bases at V and 4 bases at J, with 13 bases between. CDR3 in amino acids: CASEAAAYNSPLHF. CDR3 coding DNA: TGTGCCAGTGAGGCGGCCGCTTATAATTCACCCCTCCACTTT.

The V and J genes are TRBV19 and TRBJ2-4, with 11 bases matching TRBD1. Germline values: CDR1 LNHDA, CDR2 SQIVND (reference sequence). V shed 3 bases, J shed 1 base, and the junction held 2 bases outside the gene matches. This CDR3 comprises 16 residues. The CDR3 loop reads CASSMGTGGAKNIQYF. The CDR3 region has the DNA TGTGCCAGTAGTATGGGGACAGGGGGGGCCAAAAACATTCAGTACTTC.

To note about this clonotype: Without the conserved terminal phenylalanine or tryptophan, this CDR3 likely stems from a read error. V gene TRBV12-3 or TRBV12-4 combines with J gene TRBJ2-5, with 7 bases that match TRBD1. The CDR3 totals 14 residues. V gave up 4 bases and J gave up 4 bases; unmatched junction bases: 6. CDR3 residues: CASSSQGTAETQYI. DNA of the CDR3: TGTGCCAGCAGTTCTCAAGGGACAGCAGAGACCCAGTACATC.

This clonotype was seen at least ten times. The chain carries TRBV19 and TRBJ1-5, with 10 positions matching TRBD1. Germline V gene lookup returns CDR1 LNHDA and CDR2 SQIVND (reference sequence). V shed 8 bases, J shed 5 bases, and the junction held 9 bases outside the gene matches. The CDR3 totals 15 residues. The CDR3 DNA follows: TGTGCCAGTGGAGACAGGGGGCATAGGGATCAGCCCCAGCATTTT. Protein sequence: CASGDRGHRDQPQHF.

The V and J genes are TRBV5-6 and TRBJ2-3; D remains ambiguous. Between the trimmed V and J ends, which lost 0 bases and 2 bases, there was a span of 4 bases. Germline V CDR1 and CDR2: SGHDT, YYEEEE. The CDR3 consists of 13 residues. The CDR3 here is CASSLVDTDTQYF. The CDR3 DNA is TGTGCCAGCAGCTTGGTTGACACAGATACGCAGTATTTT.